What follows are 15 T cell receptor beta chains derived from one specimen sequenced in a study of blood T cell repertoires in COVID-19. The table came from immunoSEQ multiplex PCR; TCRdb's copy has only in-frame clones and leaves some out. The sample records roughly 200,000 clones, around 80% being singletons. What was sequenced was peripheral blood. These receptors were taken from a woman aged 40-49 years with COVID-19, enrolled during active disease.

This clone was detected many times. The chain is built from TRBV6-1 and TRBJ2-3; 8 bases agree with TRBD2. V shed 0 bases, J shed 1 base, and the junction held 0 bases outside the gene matches. The CDR3 sequence is 15 residues long. CDR1 MNHNS and CDR2 SASEGT come from the germline V gene. CDR3 region: CASSEARGGTDTQYF. Here the CDR3 DNA reads TGTGCCAGCAGTGAAGCGCGGGGGGGCACAGATACGCAGTATTTT.

This clone appeared a single time. The chain combines TRBV7-9 with TRBJ1-5; D possibly corresponds to TRBD1 (6 bases). The germline V gene has CDR1 SEHNR and CDR2 FQNEAQ (reference sequence). CDR3 length equals 12 residues. Trimming shortened V by 6 bases and J by 9 bases, and 12 bases separated the two germline ends. The CDR3 region has the DNA TGTGCCAGCAGTTCCAGAGGGGGGCCCCAGCATTTT. This translates into CASSSRGGPQHF.

The V and J genes are TRBV4-1 and TRBJ2-7, with D perhaps matching TRBD2 (5 bases). Trimming removed 4 bases from V and 0 bases from J, with 13 bases in between. Germline CDR1 is MGHRA and CDR2 is YSYEKL. The length of the CDR3 is 15 residues. The CDR3 DNA follows: TGCGCCAGCAGCCCCGGGAAGGAGTACTCCTACGAGCAGTACTTC. Residues: CASSPGKEYSYEQYF.

Here the CDR3 reads CATSARTETREQYF. CDR3 bases: TGTGCCACCAGTGCTAGGACAGAAACAAGGGAGCAGTACTTC. V and J are TRBV24-1 and TRBJ2-7; D is possibly TRBD1 (6 bases). The CDR3 contains 14 residues. Germline V gene lookup returns CDR1 KGHDR and CDR2 SFDVKD. Trimming took off 5 bases at V and 7 bases at J, with 17 bases between the two ends.

V is TRBV18 and J is TRBJ1-2; D might be TRBD1 (6 bases). The V and J ends lost 3 bases and 4 bases respectively, with 15 bases between them. Germline V gene sequence: CDR1 KGHSH, CDR2 LQKENI. This CDR3 comprises 15 residues. The CDR3 DNA reads as TGTGCCAGCTCACCCGTACAGGGTTCCATCTATGGCTACACCTTC. The encoded protein is CASSPVQGSIYGYTF. Using reference TRBV18 and TRBJ1-2 for the parts outside the CDR3, the full variable domain is NAGVMQNPRHLVRRRGQEARLRCSPMKGHSHVYWYRQLPEEGLKFMVYLQKENIIDESGMPKERFSAEFPKEGPSILRIQQVVRGDSAAYFCASSPVQGSIYGYTFGSGTRLTVV.

This rearrangement joins TRBV5-4 to TRBJ2-7, with D possibly matching TRBD1 (5 bases). V was pared by 3 bases and J by 7 bases, with 11 bases between. CDR1 and CDR2 from the germline V gene are SGHNT and YYREEE (reference sequence). The CDR3 spans 12 residues. CDR3 DNA sequence: TGTGCCAGCAGCTCAGACAGAATAGAGCAGTACTTC. Encoded protein: CASSSDRIEQYF.

This sequence joins TRBV19 and TRBJ1-5, with TRBD1 identical over 11 bases. Trimming took 10 bases from V and 2 from J; bases not matched to a gene: 10. This CDR3 spans 16 amino acids. Per germline, CDR1 LNHDA and CDR2 SQIVND (reference sequence). CDR3 sequence: CATWEGTGGGNQPQHF. CDR3 DNA sequence: TGTGCCACTTGGGAGGGGACAGGGGGTGGCAATCAGCCCCAGCATTTT.

About this clone itself: One end of the junction varies from germline; a read error may be responsible. This sequence joins TRBV10-2 and TRBJ2-1, with D perhaps matching TRBD2 (5 bases). The CDR3 spans 14 residues. Germline CDR1 and CDR2: WSHSY and SAAADI. CDR3 residues: CASSEFLAGNEQFF. CDR3 sequence (DNA): TGCGCCAGCAGCGAGTTCCTAGCCGGTAATGAGCAGTTCTTC.

The rearrangement links TRBV19 to TRBJ2-1; TRBD1 aligns across 7 bases. Germline values: CDR1 LNHDA, CDR2 SQIVND (reference sequence). The junction had 4 bases not matched to a gene; V was cut back by 7 bases and J by 1 base. CDR3 size: 14 residues. CDR3 nucleotides: TGTGCCAGTACGACGACAGGGTCCTACAATGAGCAGTTCTTC. Its translation is CASTTTGSYNEQFF. Full variable domain (outside the CDR3, taken from reference TRBV19 and TRBJ2-1): DGGITQSPKYLFRKEGQNVTLSCEQNLNHDAMYWYRQDPGQGLRLIYYSQIVNDFQKGDIAEGYSVSREKKESFPLTVTSAQKNPTAFYLCASTTTGSYNEQFFGPGTRLTVL.

V and J are TRBV5-8 and TRBJ2-5; 7 nucleotides match TRBD1. The CDR3 covers 13 residues. The germline CDR1 and CDR2 sequences are SGHTS and YDEGEE. J lost 5 bases, V lost 1 base, and 2 bases had no gene match. CDR3 DNA sequence: TGTGCCAGCAGCTTGACAGGGGCCGAGACCCAGTACTTC. As protein: CASSLTGAETQYF.

J is TRBJ1-1 and V is TRBV29-1, with a possible D match to TRBD1 (6 bases). The CDR3 has 12 amino acids. Germline values: CDR1 SQVTM, CDR2 ANQGSEA. V lost 7 bases and J 7 bases, leaving 16 bases between the germline ends. The CDR3, as DNA: TGCAGCGCCGACGGGGAGGGGGATGAAGCTTTCTTT. Translating it yields CSADGEGDEAFF.

The sample holds one count of this clone. The chain is built from TRBV15 and TRBJ2-5, with 9 bases matching TRBD2. Germline V lookup: CDR1 LNHNV, CDR2 YYDKDF (reference sequence). The V and J ends lost 0 bases and 4 bases, in that order; junction bases with no gene match: 9. The CDR3 covers 17 residues. The CDR3 DNA reads TGTGCCACCAGCAGAGATGACGGGCTAGCGGGAAGAGAGACCCAGTACTTC. This encodes CATSRDDGLAGRETQYF.

V and J are TRBV19 and TRBJ1-1, with D possibly matching TRBD1 (6 bases). Per the germline V gene, CDR1 is LNHDA and CDR2 is SQIVND (reference sequence). Trimming took 8 bases from V and 3 from J, leaving 13 bases between them. The CDR3 has 13 residues. CDR3: CASSPGADTEAFF. DNA of the CDR3: TGTGCCAGTTCCCCAGGGGCGGACACTGAAGCTTTCTTT.

This clone came up many times. The J gene is TRBJ2-2, the V gene TRBV12-3 or TRBV12-4; D gene uncertain. The CDR3 has 12 residues. The V end was cut by 6 bases, the J end by 7 bases, with 9 bases between. CDR3 amino acids: CASSYAGGELFF. The CDR3, as DNA: TGTGCCAGCAGCTACGCAGGCGGGGAGCTGTTTTTT.

The table lists this clone with a few counts. The gene calls are TRBV5-6 and TRBJ2-3; TRBD2 aligns across 7 bases. Unmatched junction bases numbered 2, after V lost 1 base and J lost 0 bases. The CDR3 totals 15 residues. The germline V gene encodes CDR1 SGHDT and CDR2 YYEEEE. Here the CDR3 reads CASSLPSGSTDTQYF. The DNA for the CDR3 is TGTGCCAGCAGCTTGCCTAGCGGAAGCACAGATACGCAGTATTTT.